The sequence of this TCR beta chain was determined in a study of shared clonotypes between healthy human individuals. This clone showed up just once. At the DNA level, this CDR3 is encoded by other sequences in the same sample as well. Method: immunoSEQ multiplex PCR; TCRdb's copy keeps in-frame clones and lacks some. This sample has roughly 2 million clones, with roughly 95% found just once. The study separated CD4+ cells into CD45RA+ naive and CD45RA-negative memory subsets. This CDR3 contains 11 residues. Germline CDR1 is SNHLY and CDR2 is FYNNEI. Between the trimmed V and J ends, which lost 6 bases and 1 base, there was a span of 4 bases.

The chain is built from TRBV2 and TRBJ2-7; D ambiguous. The source material was naive CD4+ T cells sorted from blood. Regarding subset: CD45RA+ positively selected. The sequence was obtained from a man between 18 and 29 years old in good health. The CDR3 DNA sequence: TGTGCCAGCAGCATTTCCTACGAGCAGTACTTC. This gives the protein CASSISYEQYF.